One sample yielded the 27 T cell receptor beta chains listed below, sequenced in a study of shared clonotypes between healthy human individuals. Method: immunoSEQ multiplex PCR; TCRdb's copy keeps in-frame clones and lacks some. The table shows approximately 1.1 million clones, with around 78% occurring only once. The sample comprised memory CD4+ T cells from PBMCs. Subset described: CD45RA-negative fraction. The receptors derive from a young man in good health. Some clones in this sample may be carry-over from other donors' samples.

V usage is TRBV29-1 and J usage is TRBJ2-5; TRBD2 matches 7 bases. The ends lost 8 bases at V and 5 bases at J; junction bases unmatched: 20. The CDR3 spans 16 residues. CDR1 and CDR2 (germline): SQVTM, ANQGSEA. The CDR3 DNA follows: TGCAGCATCGGGAGGAGCGGGAAAGATGGTTGGGAGACCCAGTACTTC. The encoded protein is CSIGRSGKDGWETQYF.

The chain joins TRBV6-1 to TRBJ1-1, with D unclear. This CDR3 is 14 amino acids long. The V end lost 2 bases, the J end lost 4 bases, and 11 bases lay between the germline ends. Germline loops: CDR1 MNHNS, CDR2 SASEGT. CDR3 in amino acids: CASSELDVGTEAFF. CDR3 DNA sequence: TGTGCCAGCAGTGAACTCGACGTGGGCACTGAAGCTTTCTTT.

V usage is TRBV5-1 and J usage is TRBJ1-1; maybe TRBD1 (5 bases). The V and J ends lost 0 bases and 4 bases respectively, with 13 bases between them. The CDR3 extends over 15 amino acids. CDR1 and CDR2 from the germline V gene are SGHRS and YFSETQ. In nucleotides, the CDR3 is TGCGCCAGCAGCTTGGAATTGGGGGGGTCCACTGAAGCTTTCTTT. Protein: CASSLELGGSTEAFF.

This sequence joins TRBV28 and TRBJ1-5, with D perhaps matching TRBD1 (6 bases). Per germline, CDR1 MDHEN and CDR2 SYDVKM. V lost 3 bases and J lost 1, with 10 bases in between. This CDR3 spans 15 amino acids. This CDR3 reads CASSFGGWSNQPQHF. In DNA form, the CDR3 reads TGTGCCAGCAGTTTTGGGGGCTGGAGCAATCAGCCCCAGCATTTT. Supplemented by reference TRBV28 and TRBJ1-5, the full variable domain reads DVKVTQSSRYLVKRTGEKVFLECVQDMDHENMFWYRQDPGLGLRLIYFSYDVKMKEKGDIPEGYSVSREKKERFSLILESASTNQTSMYLCASSFGGWSNQPQHFGDGTRLSIL.

The rearrangement links TRBV5-4 to TRBJ2-7; D is uncertain. V was trimmed by 4 bases and J by 7 bases, leaving 12 bases between them. The CDR3 is made up of 12 amino acids. Germline-derived CDR1 and CDR2 are SGHNT and YYREEE (reference sequence). CDR3 sequence: CASSPKMGEQYF. CDR3 bases: TGTGCCAGCAGCCCAAAGATGGGGGAGCAGTACTTC.

The chain has TRBV4-1 and TRBJ2-4, with D hard to call. The CDR3 spans 16 residues. Germline values: CDR1 MGHRA, CDR2 YSYEKL. Trimming removed 2 bases at V and 0 bases at J, with 11 bases between. The CDR3 nucleotides are TGCGCCAGCAGCCAAAACAAGGTTTTAGCCAAAAACATTCAGTACTTC. It codes for CASSQNKVLAKNIQYF.

The rearrangement links TRBV5-4 to TRBJ1-3; D ambiguous. V lost 0 bases and J 4 bases, leaving 11 bases between the germline ends. The CDR3 consists of 15 residues. The V gene's germline CDR1 is SGHNT and CDR2 YYREEE (reference sequence). Here the CDR3 reads CASSLGALSGNTIYF. The DNA for the CDR3 is TGTGCCAGCAGCTTGGGCGCACTCTCCGGAAACACCATATATTTT. Supplemented by reference TRBV5-4 and TRBJ1-3, the full variable domain reads ETGVTQSPTHLIKTRGQQVTLRCSSQSGHNTVSWYQQALGQGPQFIFQYYREEENGRGNFPPRFSGLQFPNYSSELNVNALELDDSALYLCASSLGALSGNTIYFGEGSWLTVV.

The chain links TRBV9 to TRBJ2-1, with 8 bases identical to TRBD1. Per the germline V gene, CDR1 is SGDLS and CDR2 is YYNGEE. The J segment lost 5 bases and the V segment lost 4 bases, leaving 5 bases of the junction unmatched. The CDR3 is made up of 14 amino acids. CDR3 amino acids: CASSPQGQDNEQFF. The CDR3 DNA follows: TGTGCCAGCAGCCCCCAGGGACAGGACAATGAGCAGTTCTTC. Filled out from reference TRBV9 and TRBJ2-1, the complete variable domain reads DSGVTQTPKHLITATGQRVTLRCSPRSGDLSVYWYQQSLDQGLQFLIQYYNGEERAKGNILERFSAQQFPDLHSELNLSSLELGDSALYFCASSPQGQDNEQFFGPGTRLTVL.

As to this clone: Other DNA sequences in the same sample also yield this CDR3. The chain is built from TRBV5-1 and TRBJ2-5; 9 nucleotides line up with TRBD1. Unmatched junction bases numbered 3, after V lost 2 bases and J lost 4 bases. Germline V gene lookup returns CDR1 SGHRS and CDR2 YFSETQ. The CDR3 is 14 amino acids. CDR3 coding DNA: TGCGCCAGCAGCTTACAGGGGGCCGGAGAGACCCAGTACTTC. Translating gives CASSLQGAGETQYF. Full variable domain (outside the CDR3, taken from reference TRBV5-1 and TRBJ2-5): KAGVTQTPRYLIKTRGQQVTLSCSPISGHRSVSWYQQTPGQGLQFLFEYFSETQRNKGNFPGRFSGRQFSNSRSEMNVSTLELGDSALYLCASSLQGAGETQYFGPGTRLLVL.

The chain carries TRBV19 and TRBJ2-7; TRBD1 matches 9 bases. The CDR3 contains 14 residues. After removal of 5 bases from V and 3 bases from J, the junction contained 5 bases not matched to a gene. In germline, CDR1 is LNHDA, CDR2 SQIVND (reference sequence). As DNA, the CDR3 is TGTGCCAGTAGTGGGATGGGACAGGGCTACGAGCAGTACTTC. Residues: CASSGMGQGYEQYF.

About this clone: Other nucleotide sequences in the sample specify the same CDR3. The chain employs TRBV7-2 and TRBJ2-7, with 13 positions matching TRBD2. The ends lost 4 bases at V and 4 bases at J; junction bases unmatched: 4. From germline, CDR1 is SGHTA and CDR2 FQGNSA. The CDR3 loop spans 15 amino acids. CDR3 sequence: CASSSLAGGPYEQYF. CDR3 bases: TGTGCCAGCAGCTCACTAGCGGGAGGGCCATACGAGCAGTACTTC.

The rearrangement uses TRBV4-3 and TRBJ2-1; a possible D gene is TRBD2 (6 bases). V lost 3 bases, J lost 8 bases, and 11 bases lay in between. CDR3 size: 13 residues. CDR1 is LGHNA, CDR2 YSLEER, per germline. CDR3 amino acids: CASSHNGGYEQFF. The DNA of the CDR3 is TGCGCCAGCAGCCATAACGGAGGGTATGAGCAGTTCTTC.

The V call is TRBV29-1, the J call TRBJ1-1; D might be TRBD1 (5 bases). Looked up from germline, CDR1 is SQVTM and CDR2 is ANQGSEA. V lost 6 bases and J lost 0, with 14 bases in between. The CDR3 has 14 amino acids. CDR3 residues: CSVESWGMNTEAFF. For the CDR3, the DNA is TGCAGCGTCGAGAGTTGGGGGATGAACACTGAAGCTTTCTTT.

The rearrangement links TRBV28 to TRBJ2-2, with D unclear. V lost 4 bases and J 4 bases, leaving 7 bases between the germline ends. CDR1 and CDR2 (germline): MDHEN, SYDVKM. This CDR3 comprises 13 residues. CDR3 protein: CASSWSGTGELFF. CDR3 sequence (DNA): TGTGCCAGCAGTTGGTCAGGCACCGGGGAGCTGTTTTTT.

This CDR3 reads CASSLDSGRAYEQYF. CDR3 nucleotides: TGTGCCAGCAGCTTGGATAGCGGGAGGGCCTACGAGCAGTACTTC. The chain uses TRBV5-4 and TRBJ2-7; 11 nucleotides line up with TRBD2. The CDR3 covers 15 residues. Trimming took 0 bases from V and 2 from J; bases not matched to a gene: 1. Germline lookup yields CDR1 SGHNT and CDR2 YYREEE (reference sequence).

CDR3 sequence reads: CASSSPVNYGYTF. Written as DNA, the CDR3 is TGTGCCAGCAGTTCCCCGGTCAACTATGGCTACACCTTC. This chain uses TRBV28 with TRBJ1-2; no firm D call. Germline CDR1 MDHEN, CDR2 SYDVKM. The CDR3 sequence is 13 residues long. V lost 4 bases to trimming and J lost 2 bases, with 8 bases between them.

The J gene is TRBJ1-3, the V gene TRBV18; the D is unclear. The germline V and J ends were trimmed by 6 bases and 0 bases, with 15 bases remaining between them. Germline V gene lookup returns CDR1 KGHSH and CDR2 LQKENI. This CDR3 has 16 amino acids. CDR3 DNA: TGTGCCAGCTCCTCCCAGGCGCTCCTCTCTGGAAACACCATATATTTT. Protein: CASSSQALLSGNTIYF.

The chain's CDR3 is CASSVAGSTGELFF. The CDR3 region has the DNA TGTGCCAGCAGCGTCGCCGGGAGCACCGGGGAGCTGTTTTTT. The genes are TRBV7-6 and TRBJ2-2, with a possible D match to TRBD2 (6 bases). Trimming pared 5 bases from V and 4 bases from J, leaving 11 bases between. Per the germline V gene, CDR1 is SGHVS and CDR2 is FNYEAQ. The CDR3 extends over 14 amino acids.

The gene calls are TRBV7-3 and TRBJ2-7, with 7 bases fitting TRBD1. V lost 5 bases to trimming and J lost 2 bases; unmatched junction nucleotides: 3. Germline CDR1 SGHTA, CDR2 FQGTGA. The CDR3 spans 13 residues. The CDR3 region is CASSRDRAYEQYF. CDR3 in DNA: TGTGCCAGCAGCCGGGACAGAGCCTACGAGCAGTACTTC.

This clone has a handful of counts. The chain joins TRBV4-1 to TRBJ1-2; the D is unclear. The germline V gene has CDR1 MGHRA and CDR2 YSYEKL. V was clipped by 0 bases and J by 1 base, with 12 bases between them. The CDR3 has 16 residues. The CDR3 nucleotides read TGCGCCAGCAGCCAAGATGTGGCAGGCAATAACTATGGCTACACCTTC. Its translation: CASSQDVAGNNYGYTF.

The rearrangement uses TRBV9 and TRBJ2-5; the D is unclear. Germline CDR1 and CDR2: SGDLS and YYNGEE. CDR3 size: 14 residues. Between the trimmed V and J ends, which lost 2 bases and 0 bases, there was a span of 8 bases. The CDR3 sequence is CASSVGYYQETQYF. The CDR3 region has the DNA TGTGCCAGCAGCGTGGGGTACTACCAAGAGACCCAGTACTTC.

The chain is built from TRBV9 and TRBJ1-2; unclear D gene. Deletions cut 1 base from V and 4 bases from J, with 11 bases between. The CDR3 totals 14 residues. Germline V lookup: CDR1 SGDLS, CDR2 YYNGEE. CDR3 loop: CASSVRPGGYGYTF. The CDR3 DNA reads as TGTGCCAGCAGCGTAAGGCCAGGCGGCTATGGCTACACCTTC.

The rearrangement links TRBV5-1 to TRBJ2-7; D may be TRBD1 or TRBD2 (5 bases each). The germline gives CDR1 SGHRS, CDR2 YFSETQ. V lost 0 bases and J lost 6, with 10 bases in between. CDR3 length: 13 residues. CDR3 region: CASSLAGTPEQYF. The CDR3 coding sequence is TGCGCCAGCAGCTTGGCCGGGACCCCCGAGCAGTACTTC.

This clone has only a few counts. The CDR3 spells CASSVPGGETQYF. In nucleotides, the CDR3 is TGTGCCAGCAGTGTGCCGGGAGGGGAGACCCAGTACTTC. This chain connects TRBV6-1 to TRBJ2-5; 8 bases map to TRBD2. Germline CDR1 and CDR2: MNHNS and SASEGT. J gave up 5 bases and V 4 bases, and 3 bases lay outside the gene matches. This CDR3 comprises 13 residues.

Comment on this clone: The same CDR3 also results from other DNA sequences found in this sample. The chain joins TRBV9 to TRBJ2-5; the match to TRBD1 covers 7 bases. The germline V gene encodes CDR1 SGDLS and CDR2 YYNGEE. J lost 5 bases, V lost 0 bases, and 4 bases had no gene match. There are 14 residues in the CDR3. CDR3 protein: CASSVGQGWETQYF. The CDR3 coding sequence is TGTGCCAGCAGCGTAGGACAGGGCTGGGAGACCCAGTACTTC.

This chain links TRBV6-6 with TRBJ2-5; D not resolved. The CDR3 length is 15 residues. The V and J ends lost 6 bases and 0 bases respectively, with 14 bases between them. Germline CDR1 is MNHNY and CDR2 is SVGAGI (reference sequence). The CDR3 reads CASRLDSTYQETQYF. In DNA, the CDR3 is TGTGCCAGCAGGCTCGACTCCACGTACCAAGAGACCCAGTACTTC.

The DNA of the CDR3 is TGTGCCAGCAGTTTAGAGCCAGGGGGCGAGGAGCAGTACTTC. This translates into CASSLEPGGEEQYF. This chain connects TRBV28 to TRBJ2-7; 8 nucleotides line up with TRBD1. Germline CDR1 is MDHEN and CDR2 is SYDVKM. The CDR3 has 14 amino acids. V was pared by 2 bases and J by 7 bases, with 7 bases of the junction left unmatched. The whole variable domain, remainder taken from reference TRBV28 and TRBJ2-7, is DVKVTQSSRYLVKRTGEKVFLECVQDMDHENMFWYRQDPGLGLRLIYFSYDVKMKEKGDIPEGYSVSREKKERFSLILESASTNQTSMYLCASSLEPGGEEQYFGPGTRLTVT.